Each of the 17 T cell receptor beta chains below was sequenced from the same sample in a study of a mutant IDH1 vaccine in newly diagnosed glioma. The method was immunoSEQ multiplex PCR; TCRdb's version includes in-frame clones alone and lacks a portion of them. The table lists about 23,000 clones, around 79% of them singletons. The antigens these receptors bind are not known. Time point here: week 11, during vaccination. Each dose of the vaccine consisted of 300 ug of mutant IDH1 20-mer peptide, with topical imiquimod. The input for sequencing was PBMCs, taken from a glioma patient whose treatment included an IDH1 peptide vaccine. The source is a man aged 35 to 55 with glioma.

The rearrangement uses TRBV25-1 and TRBJ2-2; weak D call: TRBD1 (6 bases). CDR3 length equals 13 residues. The V end was cut by 6 bases, the J end by 2 bases, with 7 bases between. In germline, CDR1 is MGHDK, CDR2 SYGVNS. The DNA for the CDR3 is TGTGCCAGCAGAGGGGGAAACACCGGGGAGCTGTTTTTT. Its translation: CASRGGNTGELFF. Variable domain in full (rest from reference TRBV25-1 and TRBJ2-2): EADIYQTPRYLVIGTGKKITLECSQTMGHDKMYWYQQDPGMELHLIHYSYGVNSTEKGDLSSESTVSRIRTEHFPLTLESARPSHTSQYLCASRGGNTGELFFGEGSRLTVL.

The chain uses TRBV6-5 and TRBJ1-2; D gene ambiguous. Germline-derived CDR1 and CDR2 are MNHEY and SVGAGI. This CDR3 has 12 amino acids. Between the trimmed V and J ends, which lost 6 bases and 5 bases, there was a span of 10 bases. CDR3 region: CASRREGYGYTF. Written as DNA, the CDR3 is TGTGCCAGCAGGAGGGAAGGGTATGGCTACACCTTC.

The chain joins TRBV6-5 to TRBJ2-1; D gene ambiguous. Trimming removed 4 bases at V and 4 bases at J, with 11 bases between. The CDR3 is made up of 14 amino acids. Germline CDR1 reads MNHEY; CDR2 reads SVGAGI. The CDR3 loop reads CASSLGLGYNEQFF. In DNA, the CDR3 is TGTGCCAGCAGTTTAGGGTTAGGGTACAATGAGCAGTTCTTC.

V gene TRBV20-1 combines with J gene TRBJ2-3, with D uncertain. This CDR3 region has 11 residues. V was trimmed by 4 bases and J by 3 bases, leaving 5 bases between them. Germline V gene lookup returns CDR1 DFQATT and CDR2 SNEGSKA (reference sequence). The CDR3 DNA sequence: TGCAGTGCTACAGGAACAGATACGCAGTATTTT. Translating gives CSATGTDTQYF.

The rearrangement links TRBV7-8 to TRBJ2-7; D gene ambiguous. This CDR3 is 14 amino acids long. Germline lookup yields CDR1 SGHVS and CDR2 FQNEAQ. Trimming stripped 3 bases from V and 3 bases from J, with 12 bases between. The CDR3 nucleotides are TGTGCCAGCAGCTTCACTCCCGCGCGCTACGAGCAGTACTTC. Translated: CASSFTPARYEQYF.

This chain joins TRBV27 and TRBJ2-1; a possible D gene is TRBD2 (5 bases). V lost 0 bases to trimming and J lost 5 bases, with 11 bases between them. The CDR3 covers 15 residues. Germline CDR1 MNHEY, CDR2 SMNVEV (reference sequence). The CDR3 region has the DNA TGTGCCAGCAGTTTATCAGGAGCGGAAAACAATGAGCAGTTCTTC. This translates into CASSLSGAENNEQFF.

On this clone itself: An end of the junction does not agree with germline; a read error may underlie this. J is TRBJ2-1 and V is TRBV5-6, with TRBD1 matching 9 bases. This CDR3 spans 15 amino acids. Per the germline V gene, CDR1 is SGHDT and CDR2 is YYEEEE. The CDR3 reads CAGSLAWTGVNEQFF. In nucleotides, the CDR3 is TGTGCCGGCAGCTTGGCCTGGACAGGGGTAAATGAGCAGTTCTTC.

V gene TRBV11-3 combines with J gene TRBJ2-3, with TRBD2 matching over 9 bases. Germline V gene sequence: CDR1 SGHNT, CDR2 YENEEA. The CDR3 has 18 residues. V lost 0 bases, J lost 2 bases, and 9 bases stayed unmatched. The CDR3 loop reads CASSLDRRLAGLTDTQYF. The DNA of the CDR3 is TGTGCCAGCAGCTTAGATAGGCGGCTAGCGGGACTCACAGATACGCAGTATTTT.

Remarks on this clone: Within the sample, other DNA sequences also encode this same CDR3. Here the CDR3 reads CASSVDSEMIRFF. CDR3 coding DNA: TGTGCCAGCAGCGTCGATTCAGAGATGATACGGTTCTTC. The chain is built from TRBV6-1 and TRBJ2-1; D gene ambiguous. V was shortened by 6 bases and J by 15 bases, with 21 bases between the two germline ends. The CDR3 is 13 amino acids. Germline-derived CDR1 and CDR2 are MNHNS and SASEGT.

The V call is TRBV30, the J call TRBJ1-1; tentatively, D is TRBD1 (6 bases). CDR3 length equals 12 residues. Between the trimmed V and J ends, which lost 5 bases and 11 bases, there was a span of 18 bases. Germline CDR1 reads GTSNPN; CDR2 reads SVGIG (reference sequence). The CDR3 protein is CAWGGGPRNAFF. CDR3 DNA: TGTGCCTGGGGCGGGGGGCCTAGGAATGCTTTCTTT.

This rearrangement joins TRBV6-1 to TRBJ2-5; 7 positions agree with TRBD2. With V trimmed by 2 bases and J by 0 bases, 9 bases remained unmatched. This CDR3 comprises 17 residues. CDR1 and CDR2 (germline): MNHNS, SASEGT. The CDR3 DNA sequence: TGTGCCAGCAGTGAAAGTCACCTAGCGGCTTACCAAGAGACCCAGTACTTC. Translating gives CASSESHLAAYQETQYF.

This CDR3 reads CASSDSDNNEQFF. DNA for the CDR3: TGTGCCAGCAGTGACTCGGACAACAATGAGCAGTTCTTC. The genes are TRBV6-4 and TRBJ2-1; D may be TRBD1 (5 bases). V was cut by 0 bases and J by 5 bases, with 5 bases left in between. Germline CDR1 is MRHNA and CDR2 is SNTAGT. CDR3 length: 13 residues.

The chain uses TRBV5-1 and TRBJ2-6; perhaps TRBD1 as D (6 bases). The germline gives CDR1 SGHRS, CDR2 YFSETQ. The CDR3 totals 14 residues. V lost 7 bases and J lost 3, with 11 bases in between. CDR3 sequence reads: CASDSGVGANVLTF. CDR3 sequence (DNA): TGCGCCAGCGACTCAGGGGTTGGGGCCAACGTCCTGACTTTC.

The V and J genes are TRBV2 and TRBJ2-2; TRBD1 aligns across 9 bases. This CDR3 spans 16 amino acids. Per the germline V gene, CDR1 is SNHLY and CDR2 is FYNNEI. J lost 3 bases, V lost 6 bases, and 8 bases had no gene match. Here the CDR3 DNA reads TGTGCCAGCAGGATAGGGACAGGGTTTGACACCGGGGAGCTGTTTTTT. The encoded protein is CASRIGTGFDTGELFF.

This chain uses TRBV2 with TRBJ2-1; D unresolved. In germline, CDR1 is SNHLY, CDR2 FYNNEI. The CDR3 extends over 12 amino acids. Trimming took off 7 bases at V and 7 bases at J, with 11 bases between the two ends. The CDR3 DNA sequence: TGTGCCAGCACTCTCGACACGAATGAGCAGTTCTTC. Its protein is CASTLDTNEQFF.

CDR3 nucleotide sequence: TGTGCCAGCAGCCCCCCCGGGAGAGCGGGAGGAAATGTCCATGAGCAGTTCTTC. Translation gives CASSPPGRAGGNVHEQFF. The V gene is TRBV13, the J gene TRBJ2-1; TRBD2 matches 9 bases. CDR1 PRHDT and CDR2 FYEKMQ come from the germline V gene (reference sequence). V was clipped by 5 bases and J by 8 bases; unmatched bases: 19. This CDR3 is 18 amino acids long.

V is TRBV6-1 and J is TRBJ1-4, with D perhaps matching TRBD1 (6 bases). This CDR3 is 16 amino acids long. The V end lost 2 bases, the J end lost 11 bases, and 21 bases lay between the germline ends. Germline loops: CDR1 MNHNS, CDR2 SASEGT. The CDR3 reads CASSERGAATLRKLFF. The DNA of the CDR3 is TGTGCCAGCAGTGAACGGGGGGCGGCGACCCTAAGGAAACTGTTTTTT.